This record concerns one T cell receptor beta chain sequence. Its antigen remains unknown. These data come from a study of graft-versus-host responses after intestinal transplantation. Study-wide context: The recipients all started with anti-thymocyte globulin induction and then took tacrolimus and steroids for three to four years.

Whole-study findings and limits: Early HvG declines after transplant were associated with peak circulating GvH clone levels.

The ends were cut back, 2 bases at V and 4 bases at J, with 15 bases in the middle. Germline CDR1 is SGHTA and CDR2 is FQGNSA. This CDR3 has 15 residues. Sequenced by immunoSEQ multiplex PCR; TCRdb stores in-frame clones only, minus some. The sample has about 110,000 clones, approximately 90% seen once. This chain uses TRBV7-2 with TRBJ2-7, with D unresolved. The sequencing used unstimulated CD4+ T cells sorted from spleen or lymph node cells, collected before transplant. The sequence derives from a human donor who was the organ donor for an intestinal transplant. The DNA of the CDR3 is TGTGCCAGCAGCTTAAAGGCATCGGTAACGTACGAGCAGTACTTC. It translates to CASSLKASVTYEQYF.